This entry describes one TCR beta chain. Its binding antigen is unknown. No much larger clone is present one base from it, and per-base qualities are unavailable. This sample was taken from a study of immune characteristics of hereditary and idiopathic chronic pancreatitis. With respect to the entire study: Local immune cells and TCRbeta repertoires in the pancreas were profiled in this study for hereditary and idiopathic chronic pancreatitis, with control organ donor pancreases used for comparison. TCRbeta sequencing included about five control pancreases, about seven pancreases with hereditary chronic pancreatitis and about six pancreases with idiopathic chronic pancreatitis. The gDNA-based approach was selected because the approach required minimal in vitro experimental manipulation of T cells infiltrating the pancreas.

The library was produced with the immunoSEQ multiplex PCR assay. The TCRbeta CDR3 region and neighboring sequences were amplified from pancreatic genomic DNA and then sequenced. In the paper's pipeline: Repertoire diversity was assessed as a mean normalized Shannon-Wiener index, together with productive clonality and counts of productive rearrangements. The nonparametric Mann-Whitney U test was used to compare repertoire metrics between the control and chronic pancreatitis groups. A shared clonotype was defined as a CDR3beta sequence with the same amino acid composition and length across subjects. TCRdb re-hosts the immuneACCESS table, in-frame sequences only. Its copies lack some clones; in the studies checked, an unresolved V gene accounts for under half of them, and the cause for the rest is not known. That table is the source of V, J and clone size, and D and trimming were worked out from the DNA. The sample yields roughly 14,000 clones; more than 60% were counted once. The ten largest clones capture approximately 14% of the sample.

Overall study results and their limits: Significantly increased TCRbeta repertoire diversity and reduced clonality were observed in both chronic pancreatitis groups relative to controls. Because patient tissue could be obtained only at the time of TPIAT, differences in disease duration may have affected the immune findings. Among about a dozen chronic pancreatitis patients, higher numbers of productive TCR rearrangements went along with higher disease severity scores, showing a positive correlation. Chronic pancreatitis caused by alcohol use was excluded from the study.

Chronic pancreatitis pancreas tissue came from patients undergoing total pancreatectomy with islet autotransplantation (TPIAT). No known history of diabetes was present in the included chronic pancreatitis patients. For TCRbeta sequencing, genomic DNA was extracted directly from bulk pancreas tissue, without T cell sorting. Pancreas tissues were collected consecutively from patients and organ donors at two US centers. The source of this sequence is a human donor with chronic pancreatitis. Input material: pancreas tissue with hereditary chronic pancreatitis.

In nucleotides, the sequence is TGTGCCAGCAGTTACTCGAGGGGTCAGCCCCAGCATTTT. Its coded protein is CASSYSRGQPQHF. This chain joins TRBV6-5 to TRBJ1-5, with TRBD1 as a weak D call on 5 bases. V is clipped by 0 bases and J by 6 bases, and the sequence between their germline boundaries is 6 bases long. The CDR3 has 13 amino acids, counting the end cysteine and phenylalanine. Kept here is only the CDR3 DNA, which spans 39 bases and is read in frame from base 1. From a lookup of the germline V gene, CDR1 and CDR2 are MNHEY and SVGAGI.